This record covers a single T cell receptor beta chain. This entry belongs to a study of blood T cells in healthy people across ages. Combining a sample-barcoded 5' primer with a J-beta primer mix, a second PCR ran for about 7 to 11 cycles. TCRdb redid the calling of the 5' RACE reads with MiXCR, one entry per CDR3 protein. The sample yields approximately 960,000 distinct CDR3 sequences, approximately 32% seen once. Another study also made use of these data, one on T cells of mothers and their children.

The TCR comes from a woman aged 40 to 49 in good health. Sample: blood.

In DNA form, the CDR3 reads TGCAGTGCTAGAGTAGCAGGGGCTCCCTTACTAGCTTTCTTT. This gives the protein CSARVAGAPLLAFF. This chain joins TRBV20-1 and TRBJ1-1, with D maybe TRBD1 (6 bases). The CDR3 spans 14 residues. The V gene's germline CDR1 is DFQATT and CDR2 SNEGSKA (reference sequence). The V end lost 1 base, the J end lost 10 bases, and 19 bases lay between the germline ends.